These 27 T cell receptor beta chains originate from one sample sequenced in a study of CD4 T cell repertoires in COVID-19. The assay was immunoSEQ multiplex PCR, and TCRdb's table has in-frame clones only and misses some. This sample yields 65,000 to 95,000 clones, of which roughly 85% are seen a single time; roughly 0.6% belongs to the top ten. The sample consisted of CD4+ T cells from peripheral blood, taken after recovery from COVID-19. The receptors stem from a human donor who had COVID-19.

The J gene is TRBJ2-2, the V gene TRBV10-2, with 10 bases identical to TRBD2. The V gene end was trimmed by 10 bases and the J gene end by 0 bases; junction bases not matched to a gene: 5. Germline V CDR1 and CDR2: WSHSY, SAAADI. The CDR3 has 15 amino acids. The CDR3 bases are TGCGCCACCACGGGGACTAGCGCGAACACCGGGGAGCTGTTTTTT. Translating it yields CATTGTSANTGELFF.

V and J are TRBV6-5 and TRBJ1-5; possible D gene TRBD1, 6 bases. Trimming shortened V by 7 bases and J by 7 bases, and 14 bases separated the two germline ends. This CDR3 is 13 amino acids long. The germline V gene encodes CDR1 MNHEY and CDR2 SVGAGI. The CDR3 DNA follows: TGTGCCAGCACCCTACAGGGCCGGCAGCCCCAGCATTTT. Translated: CASTLQGRQPQHF.

The CDR3 bases are TGTGCCAGCAGCTTAGACTCGGGTACGCAGTATTTT. This gives the protein CASSLDSGTQYF. The chain combines TRBV7-9 with TRBJ2-3, with D unresolved. This CDR3 is built from 12 residues. CDR1 SEHNR and CDR2 FQNEAQ come from the germline V gene (reference sequence). The ends were cut back, 1 base at V and 8 bases at J, with 7 bases in the middle. Using reference TRBV7-9 and TRBJ2-3 for the parts outside the CDR3, the full variable domain is DTGVSQNPRHKITKRGQNVTFRCDPISEHNRLYWYRQTLGQGPEFLTYFQNEAQLEKSRLLSDRFSAERPKGSFSTLEIQRTEQGDSAMYLCASSLDSGTQYFGPGTRLTVL.

This chain uses TRBV28 with TRBJ1-2; a weak D match, TRBD1 (5 bases). V was shortened by 6 bases and J by 0 bases, with 14 bases between the two germline ends. Germline V gene lookup returns CDR1 MDHEN and CDR2 SYDVKM. This CDR3 comprises 15 residues. The CDR3 DNA reads TGTGCCAGCAGACTCGTGGGGGACCCTAACTATGGCTACACCTTC. As protein: CASRLVGDPNYGYTF.

The J gene is TRBJ1-1, the V gene TRBV2; D remains ambiguous. V was shortened by 2 bases and J by 4 bases, with 11 bases between the two germline ends. In germline, CDR1 is SNHLY, CDR2 FYNNEI. The CDR3 contains 14 residues. CDR3 nucleotides: TGTGCCAGCAGTGAAATTGGGTTTGCCACTGAAGCTTTCTTT. As protein: CASSEIGFATEAFF. The full variable domain, with the rest looked up from reference TRBV2 and TRBJ1-1, is EPEVTQTPSHQVTQMGQEVILRCVPISNHLYFYWYRQILGQKVEFLVSFYNNEISEKSEIFDDQFSVERPDGSNFTLKIRSTKLEDSAMYFCASSEIGFATEAFFGQGTRLTVV.

J is TRBJ1-2 and V is TRBV2; 9 bases fit TRBD1. Germline CDR1 reads SNHLY; CDR2 reads FYNNEI. The length of the CDR3 is 14 residues. The junction had 4 bases not matched to a gene; V was cut back by 2 bases and J by 6 bases. CDR3 coding DNA: TGTGCCAGCAGTGAAAGACAGGGGGGGAATGGCTACACCTTC. It codes for CASSERQGGNGYTF.

The chain joins TRBV2 to TRBJ2-7, with D possibly TRBD2 on 5 matching bases. V lost 5 bases and J 7 bases, leaving 15 bases between the germline ends. The CDR3 consists of 13 residues. In germline, CDR1 is SNHLY, CDR2 FYNNEI. CDR3 residues: CASSPLAGQEQYF. Here the CDR3 DNA reads TGTGCCAGCAGTCCCCTAGCCGGGCAGGAGCAGTACTTC.

CDR3 region: CASSPGTSGGTDTQYF. As DNA, the CDR3 is TGTGCCAGCAGCCCCGGGACTAGCGGGGGCACAGATACGCAGTATTTT. The rearrangement joins TRBV11-2 to TRBJ2-3; 13 bases are shared with TRBD2. Germline CDR1 SGHAT, CDR2 FQNNGV. The CDR3 is made up of 16 amino acids. Trimming removed 5 bases from V and 1 base from J; junction bases left unmatched: 3.

This clone has a single count. The chain recombines TRBV4-2 with TRBJ2-5, with D possibly matching TRBD2 (5 bases). CDR3 length: 14 residues. The V end was cut by 4 bases, the J end by 1 base, with 10 bases between. CDR1 LGHNA and CDR2 YNFKEQ come from the germline V gene. The CDR3 nucleotides are TGTGCCAGCAGCCCCAGCGGCTCCCAAGAGACCCAGTACTTC. Protein product: CASSPSGSQETQYF.

The chain joins TRBV5-1 to TRBJ2-5, with D perhaps TRBD1 or TRBD2 (7 bases each). This CDR3 comprises 14 residues. Germline V CDR1 and CDR2: SGHRS, YFSETQ. Between the trimmed V and J ends, which lost 7 bases and 4 bases, there was a span of 17 bases. The CDR3 sequence: CASRQGGSVETQYF. In DNA, the CDR3 is TGCGCCAGCCGCCAGGGGGGGAGTGTAGAGACCCAGTACTTC.

This clone has a handful of counts. The genes are TRBV7-9 and TRBJ1-4, with unresolved D. Per germline, CDR1 SEHNR and CDR2 FQNEAQ (reference sequence). The CDR3 sequence is 14 residues long. The V end was cut by 4 bases, the J end by 5 bases, with 11 bases between. The CDR3 here is CASSSVLLNEKLFF. CDR3 coding DNA: TGTGCCAGCAGCTCGGTCCTTTTAAATGAAAAACTGTTTTTT.

The V call is TRBV6-5, the J call TRBJ2-1, with 12 bases aligning to TRBD2. CDR3 length: 15 residues. Trimming cost V 5 bases and J 9 bases; bases outside gene matches: 8. CDR1 is MNHEY, CDR2 SVGAGI, per germline. CDR3 DNA sequence: TGTGCCAGCAGTAAACTGACTAGCGGGGGCGGTGAGCAGTTCTTC. Amino acid sequence: CASSKLTSGGGEQFF.

The chain employs TRBV28 and TRBJ2-3, with 7 bases lining up with TRBD2. V lost 7 bases to trimming and J lost 2 bases; unmatched junction nucleotides: 15. The CDR3 length is 17 residues. CDR1 is MDHEN and CDR2 is SYDVKM in the germline V gene. This CDR3 reads CASNGGRLAVLTDTQYF. The CDR3 region has the DNA TGTGCCAGCAACGGAGGACGGCTAGCGGTGCTCACAGATACGCAGTATTTT.

V usage is TRBV6-4 and J usage is TRBJ2-2; either TRBD1 or TRBD2 may fit D (5 bases each). V was trimmed by 5 bases and J by 4 bases, leaving 11 bases between them. This CDR3 spans 14 amino acids. The germline gives CDR1 MRHNA, CDR2 SNTAGT. CDR3 residues: CASSREGFTGELFF. CDR3 nucleotide sequence: TGTGCCAGCAGTCGTGAGGGGTTCACCGGGGAGCTGTTTTTT.

The genes are TRBV5-6 and TRBJ1-5, with TRBD1 matching over 7 bases. Germline assignment: CDR1 SGHDT and CDR2 YYEEEE. Trimming removed 5 bases from V and 4 bases from J; junction bases left unmatched: 9. The CDR3 covers 15 residues. CDR3 residues: CASSVRGLGNQPQHF. CDR3 coding DNA: TGTGCCAGCAGTGTGAGGGGGCTTGGGAATCAGCCCCAGCATTTT.

This clone was seen a single time. J is TRBJ1-5 and V is TRBV18, with D maybe TRBD1 (6 bases). The germline V gene encodes CDR1 KGHSH and CDR2 LQKENI. The CDR3 consists of 15 residues. V lost 5 bases to trimming and J lost 0 bases, with 11 bases between them. CDR3 in DNA: TGTGCCAGCTCAACAGGGACGGATAGCAATCAGCCCCAGCATTTT. Its protein product is CASSTGTDSNQPQHF.

CDR3 nucleotides: TGCGCCAGCAGCTTGGTCTCCCGAGGAGAGACCCAGTACTTC. Its translation: CASSLVSRGETQYF. This rearrangement joins TRBV5-1 to TRBJ2-5; D is unclear. The germline gives CDR1 SGHRS, CDR2 YFSETQ. Trimming removed 0 bases at V and 4 bases at J, with 10 bases between. This CDR3 has 14 residues.

This clone has a single count. The chain combines TRBV19 with TRBJ2-3, with TRBD2 matching over 11 bases. Germline V gives CDR1 LNHDA, CDR2 SQIVND (reference sequence). This CDR3 is 18 amino acids long. The V and J ends lost 1 base and 3 bases, in that order; junction bases with no gene match: 9. The CDR3 loop reads CASSIGLAGGQRTDTQYF. In nucleotides, the CDR3 is TGTGCCAGTAGTATAGGATTAGCGGGGGGGCAACGGACAGATACGCAGTATTTT.

The chain couples TRBV5-1 to TRBJ2-5, with 11 nucleotides matching TRBD2. J was trimmed by 1 base and V by 4 bases; bases with no gene match: 9. Germline CDR1 reads SGHRS; CDR2 reads YFSETQ. CDR3 length: 17 residues. The chain's CDR3 is CASSRDPGTSGQETQYF. The CDR3 DNA reads TGCGCCAGCAGCAGAGACCCCGGGACTAGCGGCCAAGAGACCCAGTACTTC.

This clone came up once. The rearrangement joins TRBV5-1 to TRBJ1-1; 7 bases fit TRBD1. CDR1 and CDR2 from the germline V gene are SGHRS and YFSETQ. The V segment lost 5 bases and the J segment 1 base; nucleotides outside the gene matches: 5. The length of the CDR3 is 14 residues. The CDR3 region is CASRWGQQNTEAFF. The DNA of the CDR3 is TGCGCCAGCAGATGGGGACAGCAGAACACTGAAGCTTTCTTT.

This rearrangement joins TRBV3-1 (or the pseudogene TRBV3-2) to TRBJ2-1; no clear D gene. CDR3 length equals 13 residues. CDR1 and CDR2 from the germline V gene are LGHDT and YNNKEL (reference sequence). Trimming pared 1 base from V and 0 bases from J, leaving 1 base between. This CDR3 reads CASSQVSYNEQFF. DNA for the CDR3: TGTGCCAGCAGCCAAGTCTCCTACAATGAGCAGTTCTTC.

The V call is TRBV30, the J call TRBJ2-5; 8 bases are shared with TRBD1. This CDR3 has 15 residues. CDR1 and CDR2 (germline): GTSNPN, SVGIG (reference sequence). V was pared by 2 bases and J by 2 bases, with 7 bases of the junction left unmatched. CDR3 protein: CAWSRGTGTQETQYF. The DNA for the CDR3 is TGTGCCTGGAGTCGAGGGACAGGTACACAAGAGACCCAGTACTTC. Combining the CDR3 with reference TRBV30 and TRBJ2-5 gives the whole variable domain SQTIHQWPATLVQPVGSPLSLECTVEGTSNPNLYWYRQAAGRGLQLLFYSVGIGQISSEVPQNLSASRPQDRQFILSSKKLLLSDSGFYLCAWSRGTGTQETQYFGPGTRLLVL.

The chain recombines TRBV20-1 with TRBJ1-1; D may be TRBD1 (6 bases). The CDR3 extends over 17 amino acids. Trimming removed 3 bases at V and 0 bases at J, with 20 bases between. In germline, CDR1 is DFQATT, CDR2 SNEGSKA (reference sequence). The CDR3 region has the DNA TGCAGTGCTAGTCTTGGGGGGCGAGGTGGGATGAACACTGAAGCTTTCTTT. The encoded protein is CSASLGGRGGMNTEAFF.

The V call is TRBV5-1, the J call TRBJ2-3, with 14 bases matching TRBD2. The CDR3 covers 16 residues. CDR1 is SGHRS, CDR2 YFSETQ, per germline. J gave up 5 bases and V 4 bases, and 6 bases lay outside the gene matches. DNA for the CDR3: TGCGCCAGCAGCCCGGGACTAGCGGGGGCGAAAGATACGCAGTATTTT. Protein sequence: CASSPGLAGAKDTQYF. The full variable domain, completed using reference TRBV5-1 and TRBJ2-3, is KAGVTQTPRYLIKTRGQQVTLSCSPISGHRSVSWYQQTPGQGLQFLFEYFSETQRNKGNFPGRFSGRQFSNSRSEMNVSTLELGDSALYLCASSPGLAGAKDTQYFGPGTRLTVL.

The rearrangement uses TRBV28 and TRBJ1-1; D gene uncertain. CDR1 is MDHEN, CDR2 SYDVKM, per germline. The CDR3 runs 11 residues. The ends were cut back, 5 bases at V and 3 bases at J, with 4 bases in the middle. Written as DNA, the CDR3 is TGTGCCAGCAGTGAGGACACTGAAGCTTTCTTT. Its translation is CASSEDTEAFF.

The chain couples TRBV19 to TRBJ1-5, with D possibly being TRBD1 (6 bases). This CDR3 is 14 amino acids long. CDR1 LNHDA and CDR2 SQIVND come from the germline V gene (reference sequence). V was shortened by 4 bases and J by 4 bases, with 11 bases between the two germline ends. CDR3 in DNA: TGTGCCAGTAGTACCCGACAGGAGAATCAGCCCCAGCATTTT. The encoded protein is CASSTRQENQPQHF.

V usage is TRBV5-6 and J usage is TRBJ2-7; the D gene could be TRBD1 or TRBD2 (5 bases each). Per germline, CDR1 SGHDT and CDR2 YYEEEE. The CDR3 is 15 residues long. The V end was cut by 3 bases, the J end by 2 bases, with 15 bases between. The CDR3 DNA is TGTGCCAGCAGCTGGGACCCCAGCGAAACCTACGAGCAGTACTTC. Translating gives CASSWDPSETYEQYF.